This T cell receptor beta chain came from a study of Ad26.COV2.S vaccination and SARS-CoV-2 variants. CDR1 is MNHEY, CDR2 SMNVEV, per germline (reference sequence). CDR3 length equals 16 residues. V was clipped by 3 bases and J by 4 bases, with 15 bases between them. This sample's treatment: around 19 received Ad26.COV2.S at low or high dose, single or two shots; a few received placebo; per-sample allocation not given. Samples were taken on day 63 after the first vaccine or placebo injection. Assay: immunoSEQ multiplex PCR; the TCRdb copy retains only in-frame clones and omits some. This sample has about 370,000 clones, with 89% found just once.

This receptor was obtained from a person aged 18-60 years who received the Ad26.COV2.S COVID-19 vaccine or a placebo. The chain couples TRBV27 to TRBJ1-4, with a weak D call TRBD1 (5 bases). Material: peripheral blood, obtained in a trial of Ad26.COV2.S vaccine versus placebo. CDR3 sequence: CASSFGTPWGNEKLFF. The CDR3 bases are TGTGCCAGCAGTTTTGGGACCCCTTGGGGTAATGAAAAACTGTTTTTT.